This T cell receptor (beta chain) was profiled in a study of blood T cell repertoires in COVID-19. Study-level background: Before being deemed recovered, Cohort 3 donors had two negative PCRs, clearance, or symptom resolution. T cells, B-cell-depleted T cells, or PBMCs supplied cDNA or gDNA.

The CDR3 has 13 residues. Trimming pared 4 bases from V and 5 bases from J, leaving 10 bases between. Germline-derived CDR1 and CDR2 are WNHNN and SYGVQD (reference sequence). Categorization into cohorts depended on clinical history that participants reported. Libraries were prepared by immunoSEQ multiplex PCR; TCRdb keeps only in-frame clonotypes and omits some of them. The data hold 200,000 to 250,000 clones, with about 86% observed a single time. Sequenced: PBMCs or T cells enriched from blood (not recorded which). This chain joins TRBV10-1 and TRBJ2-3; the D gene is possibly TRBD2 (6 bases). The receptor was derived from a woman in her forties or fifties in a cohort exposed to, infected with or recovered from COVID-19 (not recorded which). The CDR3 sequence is CASSGRVRDTQYF. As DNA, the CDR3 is TGCGCCAGCAGTGGGAGGGTACGAGATACGCAGTATTTT.